The 10 T cell receptor beta chains below come from one sample, sequenced in a study of blood T cell repertoires in COVID-19 (dated by TCRdb to the early 2020s). The library was obtained by the immunoSEQ multiplex PCR assay. Drawn from immuneACCESS, this table holds only the in-frame rearrangements with V and J called that TCRdb kept. Clones are partly lost; checked studies trace under half to an unresolved V gene and leave the rest unexplained. This sample lists a few hundred thousand clones; roughly 90% were detected once. Roughly 15% of the sample rests with the top ten. The sample consisted of PBMCs or T cells enriched from blood (not recorded which). The receptors come from a man aged 25-45 years who had been exposed to COVID-19.

The chain carries TRBV6-5 and TRBJ1-2; a possible D gene is TRBD1 (5 bases). This CDR3 region has 15 residues. Germline V CDR1 and CDR2: MNHEY, SVGAGI. Between the trimmed V and J ends, which lost 0 bases and 1 base, there was a span of 9 bases. The DNA of the CDR3 is TGTGCCAGCAGTTACTCGGGGGGACTTAACTATGGCTACACCTTC. It encodes CASSYSGGLNYGYTF.

This chain connects TRBV5-1 to TRBJ2-7; no reliable D call. The CDR3 sequence is 15 residues long. Trimming pared 3 bases from V and 2 bases from J, leaving 15 bases between. Germline V lookup: CDR1 SGHRS, CDR2 YFSETQ. The CDR3 reads CASSSERREPYEQYF. Written as DNA, the CDR3 is TGCGCCAGCAGCTCCGAGCGACGAGAACCCTACGAGCAGTACTTC.

The V gene is TRBV6-1, the J gene TRBJ1-1; no clear D gene. Trimming cost V 2 bases and J 4 bases, with 8 bases left between them. CDR1 and CDR2 (germline): MNHNS, SASEGT. The CDR3 runs to 13 residues. This chain's CDR3 is CASSESGGTEAFF. CDR3 sequence (DNA): TGTGCCAGCAGTGAATCAGGAGGCACTGAAGCTTTCTTT.

CDR3 coding DNA: TGTGCCAGCAGCCTAAGAGGCGGGCGCCACACCGGGGAGCTGTTTTTT. The encoded protein is CASSLRGGRHTGELFF. The rearrangement uses TRBV3-1 (or the pseudogene TRBV3-2) and TRBJ2-2; tentative D call: TRBD2 (5 bases). Looked up from germline, CDR1 is LGHDT and CDR2 is YNNKEL (reference sequence). The V and J ends lost 4 bases and 3 bases respectively, with 15 bases between them. CDR3 length: 16 amino acids.

J is TRBJ2-1 and V is TRBV30; 11 bases are a match to TRBD2. The V segment lost 1 base and the J segment 0 bases; nucleotides outside the gene matches: 2. CDR3 length equals 16 residues. Per the germline V gene, CDR1 is GTSNPN and CDR2 is SVGIG (reference sequence). The CDR3 DNA reads as TGTGCCTGGAGTGCTAGCGGGGGGAGCTCCTACAATGAGCAGTTCTTC. This gives the protein CAWSASGGSSYNEQFF.

The table lists this clone with a count of one. The rearrangement links TRBV6-5 to TRBJ1-1, with D hard to call. The germline CDR1 and CDR2 sequences are MNHEY and SVGAGI. V lost 0 bases and J 7 bases, leaving 12 bases between the germline ends. This CDR3 has 14 amino acids. CDR3 nucleotides: TGTGCCAGCAGTTACTCTTCGGGATTCGTTGAAGCTTTCTTT. It specifies CASSYSSGFVEAFF.

The chain links TRBV20-1 to TRBJ2-3, with D maybe TRBD1 (5 bases). The V end lost 7 bases, the J end lost 7 bases, and 9 bases lay between the germline ends. Germline assignment: CDR1 DFQATT and CDR2 SNEGSKA (reference sequence). This CDR3 has 10 residues. CDR3 sequence (DNA): TGCAGTGTCAGGGATAATACGCAGTATTTT. Translation: CSVRDNTQYF.

This rearrangement joins TRBV18 to TRBJ1-6, with 7 nucleotides matching TRBD1. This CDR3 comprises 17 residues. The V segment lost 3 bases and the J segment 2 bases; nucleotides outside the gene matches: 7. Per germline, CDR1 KGHSH and CDR2 LQKENI. The DNA for the CDR3 is TGTGCCAGCTCACCGTCCGGGACAGTGACCTATAATTCACCCCTCCACTTT. Translating it yields CASSPSGTVTYNSPLHF.

The chain has TRBV14 and TRBJ2-3, with D maybe TRBD2 (5 bases). The germline V gene has CDR1 SGHDN and CDR2 FVKESK. The V gene lost 0 bases and the J gene lost 5 bases, with 12 bases spanning the gap. The CDR3 has 15 residues. CDR3 bases: TGTGCCAGCAGCCAAGATGGTCGGGGTGAAGATACGCAGTATTTT. Protein: CASSQDGRGEDTQYF. Combining the CDR3 with reference TRBV14 and TRBJ2-3 gives the whole variable domain EAGVTQFPSHSVIEKGQTVTLRCDPISGHDNLYWYRRVMGKEIKFLLHFVKESKQDESGMPNNRFLAERTGGTYSTLKVQPAELEDSGVYFCASSQDGRGEDTQYFGPGTRLTVL.

This clone was seen once. The genes are TRBV4-2 and TRBJ2-5, with 8 bases matching TRBD2. The CDR3 is 15 amino acids. V trimming: 3 bases; J trimming: 1 base; junction bases outside the gene matches: 4. Per the germline V gene, CDR1 is LGHNA and CDR2 is YNFKEQ. The CDR3 here is CASSQGRGVQETQYF. DNA for the CDR3: TGTGCCAGCAGCCAGGGGCGGGGGGTCCAAGAGACCCAGTACTTC.